This TCR beta chain came from a study of T cells after yellow fever vaccination. Study in general: When fractions had low cell numbers, they were prepared with SMART-Seq v4 Ultra Low Input. Broader study findings: Relatively few clonotypes were ones that appeared in both CD4 and CD8 compartments. A large majority of primary-vaccination clones showed up again after the booster (approximately 95% CD4, around 88% CD8).

From the 5' RACE reads, TCRdb called clonotypes with MiXCR, one entry per CDR3 protein. Of around 330,000 distinct CDR3 sequences listed, approximately 3.9% are singletons. CDR3 size: 16 residues. CDR1 is SNHLY, CDR2 FYNNEI, per germline. V lost 3 bases and J 2 bases, leaving 13 bases between the germline ends. This clonotype was detected many times. What it binds is not known. The chain links TRBV2 to TRBJ2-2, with D possibly being TRBD1 (6 bases). The TCR was taken from a man aged 18 to 29 who received the YFV17D yellow fever vaccine. Source: PBMCs, taken on the day of the yellow fever booster vaccination. The CDR3 DNA reads TGTGCCAGCAGTGATATAGGGACAATTAACACCGGGGAGCTGTTTTTT. This translates into CASSDIGTINTGELFF.